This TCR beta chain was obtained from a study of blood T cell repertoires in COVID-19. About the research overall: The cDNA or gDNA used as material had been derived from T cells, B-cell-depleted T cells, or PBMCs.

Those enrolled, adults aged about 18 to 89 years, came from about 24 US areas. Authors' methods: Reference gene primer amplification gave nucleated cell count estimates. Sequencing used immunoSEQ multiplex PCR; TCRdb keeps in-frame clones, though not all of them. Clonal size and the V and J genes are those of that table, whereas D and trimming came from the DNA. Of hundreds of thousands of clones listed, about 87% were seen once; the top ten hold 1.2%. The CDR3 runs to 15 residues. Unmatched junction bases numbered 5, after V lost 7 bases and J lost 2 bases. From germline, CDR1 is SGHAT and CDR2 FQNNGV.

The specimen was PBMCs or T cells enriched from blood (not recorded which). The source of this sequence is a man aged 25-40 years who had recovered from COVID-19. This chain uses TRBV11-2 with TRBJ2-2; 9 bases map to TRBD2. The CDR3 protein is CASNQRGENTGELFF. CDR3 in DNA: TGTGCCAGCAACCAGCGGGGGGAAAACACCGGGGAGCTGTTTTTT.